Listed here are 9 T cell receptor beta chains from one sample, sequenced in a study of Ad26.COV2.S vaccination and SARS-CoV-2 variants. Profiling relied on immunoSEQ multiplex PCR, and the TCRdb table lists in-frame clones only, not all of them. The table includes around 240,000 clones, roughly 90% detected once. The treatment here: around 19 received Ad26.COV2.S at low or high dose, single or two shots; about 5 received placebo; per-sample allocation not given. Samples came from day 63 after the first vaccine or placebo injection. The source was peripheral blood, collected in a trial of Ad26.COV2.S vaccine versus placebo. The receptors derive from a person aged 18 to 59 who received the Ad26.COV2.S COVID-19 vaccine or a placebo.

This clone was recorded a few times. The V gene is TRBV19, the J gene TRBJ1-6; the D gene is possibly TRBD1 (6 bases). This CDR3 comprises 17 residues. Germline CDR1 and CDR2: LNHDA and SQIVND (reference sequence). With 2 bases removed from V and 9 bases from J, the gap between germline ends came to 20 bases. For the CDR3, the DNA is TGTGCCAGTAGTATATCCCCAACAGGGAATCTGCGTTCACCCCTCCACTTT. Translated, it gives CASSISPTGNLRSPLHF.

Ten or more counts support this clone. This chain joins TRBV15 and TRBJ2-5; D remains unclear. Germline CDR1 is LNHNV and CDR2 is YYDKDF (reference sequence). The CDR3 covers 13 residues. Trimming took 5 bases from V and 6 from J, leaving 13 bases between them. CDR3 in DNA: TGTGCCACCAGCGGCCATGCCGGCAAGACCCAGTACTTC. This codes for CATSGHAGKTQYF. Drawing the rest from reference TRBV15 and TRBJ2-5, the complete variable domain is DAMVIQNPRYQVTQFGKPVTLSCSQTLNHNVMYWYQQKSSQAPKLLFHYYDKDFNNEADTPDNFQSRRPNTSFCFLDIRSPGLGDTAMYLCATSGHAGKTQYFGPGTRLLVL.

The genes are TRBV6-5 and TRBJ2-7; 8 positions match TRBD1. From germline, CDR1 is MNHEY and CDR2 SVGAGI. V lost 0 bases and J lost 4; bases outside the gene matches: 5. CDR3 length: 15 residues. This CDR3 reads CASSYSAQGAYEQYF. The CDR3 DNA reads TGTGCCAGCAGTTACTCCGCTCAGGGGGCGTACGAGCAGTACTTC.

The chain employs TRBV14 and TRBJ1-3; possibly TRBD1 for D (6 bases). V was pared by 1 base and J by 6 bases, with 16 bases between. Germline V gene data show CDR1 as SGHDN and CDR2 as FVKESK. The CDR3 spans 16 residues. In DNA form, the CDR3 reads TGTGCCAGCAGCCAAGGGGCGCCAGGGGCAGTAAACACCATATATTTT. Encoded protein: CASSQGAPGAVNTIYF.

The chain carries TRBV5-1 and TRBJ2-3, with a weak D call TRBD1 (6 bases). V shed 2 bases and J shed 4 bases, with 17 bases lying between them. Germline V gene lookup returns CDR1 SGHRS and CDR2 YFSETQ. CDR3 length equals 16 residues. DNA of the CDR3: TGCGCCAGCAGCTTCGGTGGTCGCCAGGGGCCAGATACGCAGTATTTT. Translating gives CASSFGGRQGPDTQYF.

The V and J genes are TRBV4-1 and TRBJ1-4; D is unclear. This CDR3 has 16 residues. Germline CDR1 is MGHRA and CDR2 is YSYEKL. V shed 2 bases and J shed 0 bases, with 10 bases lying between them. The CDR3 sequence: CASSQPLGATNEKLFF. CDR3 coding DNA: TGCGCCAGCAGCCAACCGCTCGGTGCAACTAATGAAAAACTGTTTTTT.

The chain couples TRBV5-8 to TRBJ2-7, with D maybe TRBD1 (5 bases). V gave up 0 bases and J gave up 3 bases, with 10 bases separating them. CDR1 and CDR2 (germline): SGHTS, YDEGEE. The CDR3 runs 14 residues. CDR3 protein: CASSLAPDSYEQYF. The CDR3 nucleotides read TGTGCCAGCAGCTTGGCCCCTGACAGCTACGAGCAGTACTTC.

This chain joins TRBV7-2 and TRBJ2-3; D may be TRBD1 (6 bases). Germline V CDR1 and CDR2: SGHTA, FQGNSA. The CDR3 spans 16 residues. Trimming cost V 6 bases and J 2 bases, with 18 bases left between them. CDR3 sequence: CASSPGQKTYTDTQYF. The DNA for the CDR3 is TGTGCCAGCAGTCCGGGACAAAAGACCTACACAGATACGCAGTATTTT.

The V and J genes are TRBV7-3 and TRBJ2-7; 9 bases fit TRBD2. Germline assignment: CDR1 SGHTA and CDR2 FQGTGA. V lost 6 bases, J lost 6 bases, and 9 bases stayed unmatched. This CDR3 has 14 residues. CDR3 residues: CASSDSGSLAEQYF. The CDR3 DNA is TGTGCCAGCAGTGATAGCGGGAGTCTAGCCGAGCAGTACTTC.